This T cell receptor beta chain was retrieved from a study of human T cells and chemical hapten exposure. This clonotype was detected many times. Its target is unknown. The CDR3 is 16 amino acids. V lost 6 bases, J lost 2 bases, and 6 bases stayed unmatched. Germline assignment: CDR1 ENHRY and CDR2 SYGVKD. The study's findings and limits: DPC sensitization left the count of TCRs above 1 in 1000 unchanged.

Time point specified: patch test 2, 6 weeks after DPC sensitization. The sample's treatment: therapeutic diphenylcyclopropenone sensitization with weekly scalp DPC. Via MiXCR, TCRdb re-called the RACE reads, giving one row per CDR3 protein. This table holds some 150,000 distinct CDR3 sequences, 12% found once. The receptor was isolated from a woman between 50 and 59 years old with alopecia areata. Some clones in this sample may be carry-over from other donors' samples. The sequencing used whole blood, collected in connection with sensitization to the hapten diphenylcyclopropenone (DPC). The genes are TRBV10-3 and TRBJ2-5, with 13 bases fitting TRBD2. The CDR3: CAIRDPGLAGQETQYF. DNA of the CDR3: TGTGCCATCAGAGACCCGGGACTAGCGGGACAAGAGACCCAGTACTTC.